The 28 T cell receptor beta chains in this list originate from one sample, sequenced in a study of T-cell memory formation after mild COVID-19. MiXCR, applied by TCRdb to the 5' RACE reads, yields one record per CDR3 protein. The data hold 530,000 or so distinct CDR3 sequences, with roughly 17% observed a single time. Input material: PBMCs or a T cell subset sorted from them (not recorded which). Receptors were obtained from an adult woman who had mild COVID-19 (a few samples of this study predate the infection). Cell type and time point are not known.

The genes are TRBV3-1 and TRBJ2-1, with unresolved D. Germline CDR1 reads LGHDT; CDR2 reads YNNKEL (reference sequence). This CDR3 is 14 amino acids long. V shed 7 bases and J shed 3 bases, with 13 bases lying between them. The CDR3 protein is CASTSARGYNEQFF. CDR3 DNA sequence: TGTGCCAGCACCTCAGCGCGAGGCTACAATGAGCAGTTCTTC.

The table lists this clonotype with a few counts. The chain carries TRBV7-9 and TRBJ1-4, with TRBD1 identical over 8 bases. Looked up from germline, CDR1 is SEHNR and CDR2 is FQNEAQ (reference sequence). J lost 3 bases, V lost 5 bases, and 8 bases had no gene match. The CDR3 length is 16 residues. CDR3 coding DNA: TGTGCCAGCAGCCCCGGACAGGGAGGGTCTAATGAAAAACTGTTTTTT. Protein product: CASSPGQGGSNEKLFF.

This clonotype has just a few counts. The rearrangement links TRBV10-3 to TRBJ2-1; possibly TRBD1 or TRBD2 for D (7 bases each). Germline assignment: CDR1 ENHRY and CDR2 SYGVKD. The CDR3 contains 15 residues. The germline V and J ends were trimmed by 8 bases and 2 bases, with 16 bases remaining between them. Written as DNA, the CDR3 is TGTGCCATCTCAGGGGGGCTAGCGGCCTACAATGAGCAGTTCTTC. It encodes CAISGGLAAYNEQFF.

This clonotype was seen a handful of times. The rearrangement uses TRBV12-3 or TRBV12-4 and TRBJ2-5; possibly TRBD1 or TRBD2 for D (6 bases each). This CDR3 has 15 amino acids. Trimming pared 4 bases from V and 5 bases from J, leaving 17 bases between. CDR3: CASSSLGGWTETQYF. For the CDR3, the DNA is TGTGCCAGCAGTTCTTTGGGGGGCTGGACGGAGACCCAGTACTTC.

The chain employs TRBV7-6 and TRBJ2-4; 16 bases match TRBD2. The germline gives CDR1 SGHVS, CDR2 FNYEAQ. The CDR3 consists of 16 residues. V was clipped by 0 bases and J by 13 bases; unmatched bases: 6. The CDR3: CASSLAMGLAGGQQYF. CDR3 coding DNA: TGTGCCAGCAGCTTAGCGATGGGACTAGCGGGAGGGCAGCAGTACTTC.

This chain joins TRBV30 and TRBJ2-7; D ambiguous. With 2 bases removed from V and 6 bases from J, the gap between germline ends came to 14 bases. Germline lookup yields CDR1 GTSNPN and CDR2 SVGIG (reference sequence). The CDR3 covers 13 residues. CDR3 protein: CAWSSDRKFEQYF. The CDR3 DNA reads TGTGCCTGGAGTTCCGACCGCAAGTTCGAGCAGTACTTC.

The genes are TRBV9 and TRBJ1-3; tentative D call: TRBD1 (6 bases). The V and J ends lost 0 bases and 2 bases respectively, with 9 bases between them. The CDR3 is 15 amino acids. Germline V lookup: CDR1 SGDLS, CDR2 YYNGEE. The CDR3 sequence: CASSVAHRAGNTIYF. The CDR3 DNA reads TGTGCCAGCAGCGTAGCCCACAGGGCTGGAAACACCATATATTTT.

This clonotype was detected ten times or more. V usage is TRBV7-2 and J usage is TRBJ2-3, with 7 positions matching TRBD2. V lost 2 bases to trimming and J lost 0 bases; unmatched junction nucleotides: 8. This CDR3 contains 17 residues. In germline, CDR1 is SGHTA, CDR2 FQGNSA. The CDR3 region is CASSLSPIAGSTDTQYF. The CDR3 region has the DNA TGTGCCAGCAGCTTAAGCCCTATAGCGGGTAGCACAGATACGCAGTATTTT.

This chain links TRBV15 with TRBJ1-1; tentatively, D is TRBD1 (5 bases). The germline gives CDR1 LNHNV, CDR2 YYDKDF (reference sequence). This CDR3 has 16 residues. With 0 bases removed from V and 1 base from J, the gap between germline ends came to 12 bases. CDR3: CATSRDRPGPNTEAFF. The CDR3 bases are TGTGCCACCAGCAGAGATCGCCCGGGGCCGAACACTGAAGCTTTCTTT.

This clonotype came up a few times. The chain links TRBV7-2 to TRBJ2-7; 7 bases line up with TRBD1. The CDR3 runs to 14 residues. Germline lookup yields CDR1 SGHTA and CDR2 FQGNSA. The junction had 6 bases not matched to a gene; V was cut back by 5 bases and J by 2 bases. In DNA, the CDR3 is TGTGCCAGCAGCCGCGTCACAGGGGCCTACGAGCAGTACTTC. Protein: CASSRVTGAYEQYF.

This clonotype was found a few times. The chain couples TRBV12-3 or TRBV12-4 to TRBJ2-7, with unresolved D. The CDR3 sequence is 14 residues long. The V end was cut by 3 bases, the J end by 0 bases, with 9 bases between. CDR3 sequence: CASSFRAYSYEQYF. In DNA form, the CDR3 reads TGTGCCAGCAGTTTCCGTGCATACTCCTACGAGCAGTACTTC.

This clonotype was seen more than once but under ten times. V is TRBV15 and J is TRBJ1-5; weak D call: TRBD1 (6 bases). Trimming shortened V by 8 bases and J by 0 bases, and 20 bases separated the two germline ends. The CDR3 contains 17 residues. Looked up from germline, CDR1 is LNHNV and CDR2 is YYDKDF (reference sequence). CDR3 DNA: TGTGCCACCTCTATCACAGGGAAAGGGGATAGCAATCAGCCCCAGCATTTT. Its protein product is CATSITGKGDSNQPQHF.

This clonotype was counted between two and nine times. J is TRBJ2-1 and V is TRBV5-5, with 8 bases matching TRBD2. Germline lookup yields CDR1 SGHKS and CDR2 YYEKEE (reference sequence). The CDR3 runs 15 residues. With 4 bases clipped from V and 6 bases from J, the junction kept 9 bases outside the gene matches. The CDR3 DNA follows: TGTGCCAGCAGCCGGGGACTAGTAGGTTCCAATGAGCAGTTCTTC. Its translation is CASSRGLVGSNEQFF.

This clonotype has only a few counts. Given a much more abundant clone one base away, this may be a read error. This CDR3 reads CASSGGQGFTGELFF. The CDR3 DNA is TGTGCCAGCAGCGGGGGACAGGGATTCACCGGGGAGCTGTTTTTT. The V gene is TRBV6-1, the J gene TRBJ2-2; 9 bases are shared with TRBD1. CDR3 size: 15 residues. Germline V gives CDR1 MNHNS, CDR2 SASEGT. V shed 6 bases, J shed 4 bases, and the junction held 6 bases outside the gene matches.

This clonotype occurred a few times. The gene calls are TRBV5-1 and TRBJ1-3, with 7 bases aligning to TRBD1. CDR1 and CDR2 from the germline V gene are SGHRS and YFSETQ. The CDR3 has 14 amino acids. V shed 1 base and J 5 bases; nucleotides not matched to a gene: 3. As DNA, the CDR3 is TGCGCCAGCAGCTTGTCAGGGGGGAGAAACACCATATATTTT. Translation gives CASSLSGGRNTIYF.

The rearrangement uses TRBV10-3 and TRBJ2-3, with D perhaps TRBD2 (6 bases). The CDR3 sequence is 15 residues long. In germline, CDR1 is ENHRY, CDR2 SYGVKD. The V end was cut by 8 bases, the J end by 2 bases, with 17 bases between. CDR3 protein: CAIGGAQWLTDTQYF. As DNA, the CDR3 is TGTGCCATCGGCGGGGCCCAGTGGCTCACAGATACGCAGTATTTT.

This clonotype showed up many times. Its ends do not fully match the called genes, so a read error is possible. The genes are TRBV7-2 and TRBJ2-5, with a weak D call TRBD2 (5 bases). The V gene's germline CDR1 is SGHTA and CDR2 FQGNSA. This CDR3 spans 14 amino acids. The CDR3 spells CASSLVGGGETQYF. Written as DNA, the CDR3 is TGTGCCAGCAGTTTAGTAGGAGGTGGAGAGACCCAGTACTTC.

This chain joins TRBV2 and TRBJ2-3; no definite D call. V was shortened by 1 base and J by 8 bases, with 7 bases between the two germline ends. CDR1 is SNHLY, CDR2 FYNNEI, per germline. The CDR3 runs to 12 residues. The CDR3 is CASSEVGPTQYF. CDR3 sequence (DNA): TGTGCCAGCAGTGAAGTAGGTCCTACGCAGTATTTT.

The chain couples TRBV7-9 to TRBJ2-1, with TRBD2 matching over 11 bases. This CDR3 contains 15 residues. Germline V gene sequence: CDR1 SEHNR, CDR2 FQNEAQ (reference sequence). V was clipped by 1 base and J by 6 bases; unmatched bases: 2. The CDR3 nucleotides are TGTGCCAGCAGCTTAGGACTAGCGGGGATCAATGAGCAGTTCTTC. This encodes CASSLGLAGINEQFF.

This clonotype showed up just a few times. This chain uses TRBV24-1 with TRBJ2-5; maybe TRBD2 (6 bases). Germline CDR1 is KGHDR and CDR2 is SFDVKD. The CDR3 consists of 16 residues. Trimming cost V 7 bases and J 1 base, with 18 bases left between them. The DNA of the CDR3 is TGTGCCACCAGCGCCCCGACGGGAGACACCCAAGAGACCCAGTACTTC. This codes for CATSAPTGDTQETQYF.

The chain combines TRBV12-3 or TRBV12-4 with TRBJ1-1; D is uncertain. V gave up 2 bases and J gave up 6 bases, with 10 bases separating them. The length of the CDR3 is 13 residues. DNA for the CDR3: TGTGCCAGCAGTTTACCGCTCGGAGCTGAAGCTTTCTTT. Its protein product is CASSLPLGAEAFF.

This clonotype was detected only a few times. The CDR3 region is CASSQQFPRSGNTIYF. The CDR3 DNA sequence: TGTGCCAGCAGCCAACAGTTCCCCCGCTCTGGAAACACCATATATTTT. J is TRBJ1-3 and V is TRBV3-1; no firm D call. This CDR3 has 16 amino acids. V dropped 2 bases and J dropped 0 bases, with 11 bases sitting between them. Germline lookup yields CDR1 LGHDT and CDR2 YNNKEL (reference sequence).

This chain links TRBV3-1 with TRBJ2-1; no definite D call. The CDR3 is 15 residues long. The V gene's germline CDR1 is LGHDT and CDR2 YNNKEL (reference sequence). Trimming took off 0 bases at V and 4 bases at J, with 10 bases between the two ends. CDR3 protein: CASSQDETLYNEQFF. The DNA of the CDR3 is TGTGCCAGCAGCCAAGATGAGACATTATACAATGAGCAGTTCTTC.

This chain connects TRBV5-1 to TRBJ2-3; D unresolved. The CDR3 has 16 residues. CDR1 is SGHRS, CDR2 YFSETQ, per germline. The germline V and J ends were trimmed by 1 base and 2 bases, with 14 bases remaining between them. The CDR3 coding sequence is TGCGCCAGCAGCTTGCCCATACAGTTGCCCACAGATACGCAGTATTTT. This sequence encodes CASSLPIQLPTDTQYF.

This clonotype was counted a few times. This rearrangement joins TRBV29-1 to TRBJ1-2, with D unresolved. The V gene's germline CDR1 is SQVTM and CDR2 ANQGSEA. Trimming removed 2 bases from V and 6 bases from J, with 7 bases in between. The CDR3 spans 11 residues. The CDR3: CSVESTDGYTF. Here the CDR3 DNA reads TGCAGCGTTGAATCGACGGATGGCTACACCTTC.

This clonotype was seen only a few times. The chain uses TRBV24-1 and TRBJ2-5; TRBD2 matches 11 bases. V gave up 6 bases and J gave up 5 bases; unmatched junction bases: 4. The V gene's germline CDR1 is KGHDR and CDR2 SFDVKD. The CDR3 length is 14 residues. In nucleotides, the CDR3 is TGTGCCACCAGTCTAGCGGGAGGTGGGGAGACCCAGTACTTC. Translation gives CATSLAGGGETQYF.

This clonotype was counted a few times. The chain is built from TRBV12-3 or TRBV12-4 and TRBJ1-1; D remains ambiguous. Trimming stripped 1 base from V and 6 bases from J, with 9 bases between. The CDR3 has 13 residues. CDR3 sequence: CASSLGAGAEAFF. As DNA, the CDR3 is TGTGCCAGCAGTTTAGGCGCAGGCGCTGAAGCTTTCTTT.

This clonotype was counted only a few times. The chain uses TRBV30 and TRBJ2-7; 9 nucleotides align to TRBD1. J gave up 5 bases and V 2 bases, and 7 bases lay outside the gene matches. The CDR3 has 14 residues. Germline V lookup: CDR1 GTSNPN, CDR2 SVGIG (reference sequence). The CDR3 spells CAWSPGQGIDEQYF. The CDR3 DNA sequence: TGTGCCTGGAGTCCGGGACAGGGTATCGACGAGCAGTACTTC.